This TCR beta chain comes out of a study of cytomegalovirus exposure and HLA in healthy donors. Study-level background: Earlier work reported 117 million unique TCR beta sequences from some 180 million T cells. Findings of the study overall: The study labeled fewer than 200 TCR beta chains cytomegalovirus-associated. Some public TCRs appeared in many individuals, while most sequences were rare.

In the PCR, 60 Vbeta and 13 Jbeta primers were used. This table comes from immunoSEQ multiplex PCR, and its TCRdb copy is limited to in-frame clones, with some not included. The table shows just over 150,000 clones, with approximately 80% occurring only once. J gave up 3 bases and V 4 bases, and 5 bases lay outside the gene matches. Germline lookup yields CDR1 MNHNS and CDR2 SASEGT. This CDR3 comprises 14 residues. About this clone itself: Its specificity is not known.

The sequence derives from a man younger than 30 in good health and CMV-seronegative. The sample consisted of PBMCs. The J gene is TRBJ2-7, the V gene TRBV6-1, with TRBD1 identical over 8 bases. The CDR3 DNA is TGTGCCAGCAGTGTAGACAGGGGTGACTACGAGCAGTACTTC. This encodes CASSVDRGDYEQYF.